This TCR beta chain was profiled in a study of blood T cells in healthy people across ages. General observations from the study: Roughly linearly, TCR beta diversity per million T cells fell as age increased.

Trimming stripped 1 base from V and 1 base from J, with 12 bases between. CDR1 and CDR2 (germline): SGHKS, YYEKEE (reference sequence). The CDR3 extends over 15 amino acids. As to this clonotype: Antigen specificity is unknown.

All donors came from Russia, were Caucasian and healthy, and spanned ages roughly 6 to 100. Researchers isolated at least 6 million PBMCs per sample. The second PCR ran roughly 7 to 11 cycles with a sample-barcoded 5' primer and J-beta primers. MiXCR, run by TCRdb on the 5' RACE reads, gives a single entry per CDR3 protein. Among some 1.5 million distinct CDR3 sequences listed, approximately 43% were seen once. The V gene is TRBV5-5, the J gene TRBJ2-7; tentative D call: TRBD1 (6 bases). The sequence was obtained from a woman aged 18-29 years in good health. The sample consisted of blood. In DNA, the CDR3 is TGTGCCAGCAGCTTGCGGCAGGGGCCTTCCTACGAGCAGTACTTC. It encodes CASSLRQGPSYEQYF.